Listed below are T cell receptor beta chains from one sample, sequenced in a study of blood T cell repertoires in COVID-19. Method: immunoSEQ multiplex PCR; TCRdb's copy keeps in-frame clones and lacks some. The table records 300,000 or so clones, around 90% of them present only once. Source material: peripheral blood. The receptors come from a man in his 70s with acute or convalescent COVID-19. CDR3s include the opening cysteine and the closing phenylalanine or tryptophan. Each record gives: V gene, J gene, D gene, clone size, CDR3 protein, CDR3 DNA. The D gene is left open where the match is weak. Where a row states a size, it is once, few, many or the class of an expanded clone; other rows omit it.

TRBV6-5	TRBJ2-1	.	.	CASSYHGLENNEQFF	TGTGCCAGCAGTTACCATGGACTTGAGAACAATGAGCAGTTCTTC
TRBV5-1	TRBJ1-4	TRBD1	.	CASSLGQGGEKLFF	TGCGCCAGCAGCTTGGGACAGGGGGGTGAAAAACTGTTTTTT
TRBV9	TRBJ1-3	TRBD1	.	CASSVETGGALNTIYF	TGTGCCAGCAGCGTAGAGACAGGGGGCGCGTTAAACACCATATATTTT
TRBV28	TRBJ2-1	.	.	CASSSPIDAGIRRNEQFF	TGTGCCAGCAGTTCACCGATCGACGCCGGGATCCGGAGGAATGAGCAGTTCTTC
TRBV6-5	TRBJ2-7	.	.	CASTNLRGYEQYF	TGTGCCAGCACGAACTTACGGGGTTACGAGCAGTACTTC
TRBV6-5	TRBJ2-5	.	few	CASSLPGAETQYF	TGTGCCAGCAGTCTTCCGGGTGCCGAGACCCAGTACTTC
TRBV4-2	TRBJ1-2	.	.	CASSQGVGTNYGYTF	TGTGCCAGCAGCCAAGGGGTCGGGACTAACTATGGCTACACCTTC
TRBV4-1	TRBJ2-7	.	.	CASSQGFSGRGEQYF	TGCGCCAGCAGCCAAGGGTTTTCGGGTCGGGGGGAGCAGTACTTC
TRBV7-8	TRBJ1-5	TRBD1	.	CASSPGQVGQPQHF	TGTGCCAGCAGCCCAGGACAGGTGGGTCAGCCCCAGCATTTT
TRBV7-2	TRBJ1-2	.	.	CASSQIGPYLDGYTF	TGTGCCAGCAGCCAAATCGGTCCCTATCTGGATGGCTACACCTTC
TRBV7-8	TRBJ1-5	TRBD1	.	CASSAQTGGQPQHF	TGTGCCAGCAGCGCGCAGACAGGGGGGCAGCCCCAGCATTTT
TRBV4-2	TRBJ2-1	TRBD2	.	CASSLGLAGNNEQFF	TGTGCCAGCAGCCTGGGACTAGCGGGAAACAATGAGCAGTTCTTC
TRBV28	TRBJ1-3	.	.	CASSPASSGNTIYF	TGTGCCAGCAGCCCGGCTAGCTCTGGAAACACCATATATTTT
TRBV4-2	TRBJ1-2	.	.	CASSQAGEWIGGYTF	TGTGCCAGCAGCCAAGCGGGGGAGTGGATTGGTGGCTACACCTTC
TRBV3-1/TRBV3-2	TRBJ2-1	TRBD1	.	CASSPTGTGGNEQFF	TGTGCCAGCAGCCCGACCGGGACAGGGGGCAATGAGCAGTTCTTC
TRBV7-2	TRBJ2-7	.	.	CASSLGPRTYEQYF	TGTGCCAGCAGCTTAGGGCCACGCACCTACGAGCAGTACTTC
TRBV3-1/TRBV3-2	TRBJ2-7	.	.	CASSQGGGGYEQYF	TGTGCCAGCAGCCAGGGAGGGGGTGGATACGAGCAGTACTTC
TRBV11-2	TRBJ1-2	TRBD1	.	CASSLTGGTSNYGYTF	TGTGCCAGCAGCCTGACAGGGGGAACTTCTAACTATGGCTACACCTTC
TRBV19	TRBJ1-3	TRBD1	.	CAARRTGAGNTIYF	TGTGCAGCTCGTCGGACAGGGGCTGGAAACACCATATATTTT
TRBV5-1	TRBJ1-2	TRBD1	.	CASSLGQGDGYTF	TGCGCCAGCAGCTTGGGACAGGGAGATGGCTACACCTTC
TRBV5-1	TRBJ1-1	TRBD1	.	CASSPDRVDKAEAFF	TGCGCCAGCAGCCCCGACAGGGTGGATAAAGCTGAAGCTTTCTTT
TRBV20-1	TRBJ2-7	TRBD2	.	CSASGLAGATFSYEQYF	TGCAGTGCTAGTGGGCTAGCGGGGGCTACCTTCTCCTACGAGCAGTACTTC
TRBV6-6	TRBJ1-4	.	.	CASGKGYDEKLFF	TGTGCCAGCGGTAAGGGGTATGATGAAAAACTGTTTTTT
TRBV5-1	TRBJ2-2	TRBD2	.	CASGLAGAQGTGELFF	TGCGCCAGCGGACTAGCGGGGGCCCAAGGCACCGGGGAGCTGTTTTTT
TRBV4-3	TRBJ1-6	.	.	CASSQDRGYNSPLHF	TGCGCCAGCAGCCAAGATCGGGGGTATAATTCACCCCTCCACTTT
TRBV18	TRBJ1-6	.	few	CASSPTSYNSPLHF	TGTGCCAGCTCACCAACTTCCTATAATTCACCCCTCCACTTT
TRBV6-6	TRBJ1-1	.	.	CASSPFGNSLVNTEAFF	TGTGCCAGCAGTCCCTTTGGCAATTCCTTGGTGAACACTGAAGCTTTCTTT
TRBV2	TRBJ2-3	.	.	CASSELGQFTDTQYF	TGTGCCAGCAGTGAATTGGGGCAATTCACAGATACGCAGTATTTT